This record concerns one TCR beta chain sequence. Its specificity is not known. Germline V gene sequence: CDR1 MNHNS, CDR2 SASEGT. The CDR3 runs to 14 residues. J was trimmed by 3 bases and V by 7 bases; bases with no gene match: 2. The record originates from a study of cytomegalovirus exposure and HLA in healthy donors. Study-level findings and limits: Presence/absence analyses treated sequencing depth as roughly uniform across donors.

The PCR had 60 Vbeta and 13 Jbeta primers. TCRdb's copy holds only in-frame clones and misses some; the assay was immunoSEQ multiplex PCR. The sample yields about 140,000 clones, approximately 79% seen once. The specimen sequenced was PBMCs. This TCR was recovered from a female donor in good health and CMV-seronegative. The chain has TRBV6-1 and TRBJ2-7; 14 bases are a match to TRBD2. In nucleotides, the CDR3 is TGTGCCAGCAAGGGACTAGCGGGAGACTACGAGCAGTACTTC. Its translation is CASKGLAGDYEQYF.